This TCR beta chain was documented in a study of cytomegalovirus exposure and HLA in healthy donors. Use of 60 Vbeta and 13 Jbeta primers characterized the PCR. This table comes from immunoSEQ multiplex PCR, and its TCRdb copy is limited to in-frame clones, with some not included. The profile shows about 120,000 clones, approximately 17% of them singletons. A remark on this clone: Antigen: not known.

The germline gives CDR1 LNHDA, CDR2 SQIVND (reference sequence). CDR3 length: 16 residues. With 0 bases clipped from V and 2 bases from J, the junction kept 6 bases outside the gene matches. Study-wide results and limits: For most TCR sequences rarity was the rule, although some public TCRs occurred in many donors. The authors later linked a missense DCLRE1C variant to TCR beta V- and J-gene trimming. A later analysis, which compared TCR beta chains of equal frequency, found the HLA-associated ones more clonally expanded. Presence/absence comparisons presumed near-even sequencing depth among donors.

The chain links TRBV19 to TRBJ1-2; TRBD1 aligns across 7 bases. The source of this sequence is a female donor in good health and CMV-seropositive. Material: PBMCs. CDR3 DNA: TGTGCCAGTAGTATAGAGGTTGGGACAGCGAACTATGGCTACACCTTC. Its translation: CASSIEVGTANYGYTF. The whole variable domain, remainder taken from reference TRBV19 and TRBJ1-2, is DGGITQSPKYLFRKEGQNVTLSCEQNLNHDAMYWYRQDPGQGLRLIYYSQIVNDFQKGDIAEGYSVSREKKESFPLTVTSAQKNPTAFYLCASSIEVGTANYGYTFGSGTRLTVV.